This entry is about one TCR beta chain. Its antigen remains unknown. CD45RO-negative, CCR7-selected cells formed the naive CD8 fraction, which excluded terminally differentiated effector memory CD45RA+ cells. Some clones are missing from TCRdb's copy, which holds only in-frame ones; the method was immunoSEQ multiplex PCR. Seen here are millions of clones, 85% to 95% observed once, and the top ten hold about 1.8%. The data originate from a study of shared clonotypes between healthy human individuals. Study findings and constraints: Naive CD4 clonotypes overlapped across a handful of donors at roughly 5%.

Germline-derived CDR1 and CDR2 are SGHRS and YFSETQ. Deletions cut 1 base from V and 5 bases from J, with 16 bases between. The length of the CDR3 is 15 residues. This sequence joins TRBV5-1 and TRBJ2-7; D may be TRBD1 or TRBD2 (5 bases each). The sequencing input was naive CD8+ T cells from PBMCs. The TCR sequence derives from a young man in good health. Some clones in this sample may be carry-over from other donors' samples. CDR3 nucleotide sequence: TGCGCCAGCAGCTTGACCCAGGGAGCACTAAACGAGCAGTACTTC. This sequence encodes CASSLTQGALNEQYF.